This entry describes one T cell receptor beta chain. This sample stems from a study of blood T cell repertoires in COVID-19. Germline V gene data show CDR1 as LGHDT and CDR2 as YNNKEL (reference sequence). V gave up 3 bases and J gave up 0 bases, with 8 bases separating them. CDR3 length: 15 amino acids. Source study methods: It was from reference gene primer amplification that nucleated cell counts were estimated. Produced via immunoSEQ multiplex PCR; TCRdb's table is partial and in-frame only. That table supplies the V and J calls and clone size; D and trimming were determined from the DNA. The table lists around 100,000 clones, more than 75% of them singletons.

This sequence joins TRBV3-1 (or the pseudogene TRBV3-2) and TRBJ1-4; D is uncertain. The origin of this receptor is a human donor in a cohort sampled during active COVID-19. The material sequenced was peripheral blood. For the CDR3, the DNA is TGTGCCAGCAGCCAGAGACATCCAACTAATGAAAAACTGTTTTTT. This encodes CASSQRHPTNEKLFF.